This is a list of T cell receptor beta chains from one sample in a study of beta chain features in type 1 diabetes. The repertoire was sequenced with immunoSEQ multiplex PCR; TCRdb's copy has only in-frame clones and lacks some. The table shows 350,000 to 450,000 clones, with more than 11% occurring only once. Sequenced sample: naive CD4+ T cells from blood. These receptors originate from a young man in good health. Both conserved end residues are part of each CDR3. The D gene is left open where the match is weak. Rows may omit the clone size; those that give it use once, few, many or a size class.

D	V	size	J	DNA	CDR3
NA	TRBV7-2	NA	TRBJ1-1	TGTGCCAGCAGCTTGAGTATGGCCACTGAAGCTTTCTTT	CASSLSMATEAFF
NA	TRBV11-2	NA	TRBJ2-5	TGTGCCAGCAGCTTAGATCATGGGGGACACCAAGAGACCCAGTACTTC	CASSLDHGGHQETQYF
NA	TRBV9	NA	TRBJ1-2	TGTGCCAGCAGCCCAGAGGGGGTTAACTATGGCTACACCTTC	CASSPEGVNYGYTF
TRBD1	TRBV15	NA	TRBJ1-6	TGTGCCACCAGCAGAGATCGGTCCGGGACAGCTAATTCACCCCTCCACTTT	CATSRDRSGTANSPLHF
NA	TRBV7-2	few	TRBJ1-2	TGTGCCAGCAGCTTGAGGGAAATCTATGGCTACACCTTC	CASSLREIYGYTF
TRBD2	TRBV5-1	NA	TRBJ2-7	TGCGCCAGCAGCTTGGCCAGCGGGGGATCTACGAAGGGGCAGTACTTC	CASSLASGGSTKGQYF
NA	TRBV7-2	few	TRBJ2-3	TGTGCCAGCAGCTTAGTAGGCTCGCGCCCAGATGGGACAGATACGCAGTATTTT	CASSLVGSRPDGTDTQYF
TRBD1	TRBV7-6	NA	TRBJ1-4	TGTGCCAGCAGCCTTGGACAGGGGCGCATTGAAAAACTGTTTTTT	CASSLGQGRIEKLFF
NA	TRBV12-5	few	TRBJ1-1	TGTGCTAGTGGTTTGCCTCATCGTCATGCACGTCTGCACACTGAAGCTTTCTTT	CASGLPHRHARLHTEAFF
NA	TRBV23-1	few	TRBJ1-6	TGCGCCAGCAGTCAATCAATCCGACCAGCCTATAATTCACCCCTCCACTTT	CASSQSIRPAYNSPLHF
NA	TRBV6-5	NA	TRBJ2-7	TGTGCCAGCAACACAGGGTGGGAGCAGTACTTC	CASNTGWEQYF
TRBD1	TRBV19	NA	TRBJ2-1	TGTGCCAGTAGTATCCGGACAGGGAATGAGCAGTTCTTC	CASSIRTGNEQFF
TRBD1	TRBV13	few	TRBJ1-4	TGTGCCAGCAGCTCACAGGGGCCGCGGGAAAAACTGTTTTTT	CASSSQGPREKLFF
NA	TRBV4-1	NA	TRBJ2-6	TGCGCCAGCAGCCAAATGGGGGGACCCCCTAAGGGGGCCAACGTCCTGACTTTC	CASSQMGGPPKGANVLTF
NA	TRBV13	few	TRBJ1-1	TGTGCCAGCAGCCCCGACCACCGGATGGCACTCCGACAGTACACTGAAGCTTTCTTT	CASSPDHRMALRQYTEAFF
TRBD1	TRBV5-4	NA	TRBJ2-1	TGTGCCAGCAGCCCCCGGGACAGGGCCATGGGGCAGTTCTTC	CASSPRDRAMGQFF
TRBD1	TRBV18	NA	TRBJ1-1	TGTGCCAGCTCTCATACCCTTGGCCTATTGGGACAGGGGAACACTGAAGCTTTCTTT	CASSHTLGLLGQGNTEAFF
NA	TRBV15	NA	TRBJ2-3	TGTGCCACCAGCACGACGAAAACAGATACGCAGTATTTT	CATSTTKTDTQYF
TRBD2	TRBV7-8	NA	TRBJ2-3	TGTGCCAGCAGCTCCCGACGACTAGCGGGATACACAGATACGCAGTATTTT	CASSSRRLAGYTDTQYF
TRBD2	TRBV10-3	few	TRBJ2-5	TGTGCCATCAGTGAGTCAGGACTAGCGCCTCAAGAGACCCAGTACTTC	CAISESGLAPQETQYF
NA	TRBV12-5	few	TRBJ2-3	TGTGCTAGTGGTTTGGTTCGGCGGGAAGCGAGCACAGATACGCAGTATTTT	CASGLVRREASTDTQYF
TRBD2	TRBV7-6	few	TRBJ2-7	TGTGCCAGCAGCTCGACTAGCGGTTCCTACGAGCAGTACTTC	CASSSTSGSYEQYF
TRBD1	TRBV11-2	NA	TRBJ1-3	TGTGCCAGCAGCCCGGACAGGGTTGGAAACACCATATATTTT	CASSPDRVGNTIYF
NA	TRBV28	few	TRBJ1-1	TGTGCCAGCAGGGCGCTTCTTCTGACTGAAGCTTTCTTT	CASRALLLTEAFF
NA	TRBV10-3	NA	TRBJ1-1	TGTGCCATCAGTGTACGGACGGCTGAAGCTTTCTTT	CAISVRTAEAFF
NA	TRBV30	NA	TRBJ2-3	TGTGCCTGGAGTCGTTCAGATACGCAGTATTTT	CAWSRSDTQYF
NA	TRBV6-5	few	TRBJ2-3	TGTGCCAGTTCGGGGCCACCCCCCACAGATACGCAGTATTTT	CASSGPPPTDTQYF
NA	TRBV5-6	NA	TRBJ2-6	TGTGCCAGCAGCTTGTATGGGTCTGGGGCCAACGTCCTGACTTTC	CASSLYGSGANVLTF
NA	TRBV4-1	NA	TRBJ2-1	TGCGCCAGCAGCCAAGGGGCGGGCAACCGTGTGTATGAGCAGTTCTTC	CASSQGAGNRVYEQFF